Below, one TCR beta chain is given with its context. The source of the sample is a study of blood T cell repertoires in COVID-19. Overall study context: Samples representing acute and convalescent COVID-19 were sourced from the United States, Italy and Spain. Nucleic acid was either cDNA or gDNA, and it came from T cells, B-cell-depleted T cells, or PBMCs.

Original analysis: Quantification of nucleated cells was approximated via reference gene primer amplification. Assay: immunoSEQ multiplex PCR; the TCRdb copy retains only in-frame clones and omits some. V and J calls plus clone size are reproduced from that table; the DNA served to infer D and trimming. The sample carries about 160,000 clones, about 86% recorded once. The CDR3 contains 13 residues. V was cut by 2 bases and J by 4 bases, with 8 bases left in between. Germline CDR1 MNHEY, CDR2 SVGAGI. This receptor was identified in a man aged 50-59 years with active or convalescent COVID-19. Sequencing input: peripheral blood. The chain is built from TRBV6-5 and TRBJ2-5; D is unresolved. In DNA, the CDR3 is TGTGCCAGCAGTTACGAGACGGGAGAGACCCAGTACTTC. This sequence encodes CASSYETGETQYF.